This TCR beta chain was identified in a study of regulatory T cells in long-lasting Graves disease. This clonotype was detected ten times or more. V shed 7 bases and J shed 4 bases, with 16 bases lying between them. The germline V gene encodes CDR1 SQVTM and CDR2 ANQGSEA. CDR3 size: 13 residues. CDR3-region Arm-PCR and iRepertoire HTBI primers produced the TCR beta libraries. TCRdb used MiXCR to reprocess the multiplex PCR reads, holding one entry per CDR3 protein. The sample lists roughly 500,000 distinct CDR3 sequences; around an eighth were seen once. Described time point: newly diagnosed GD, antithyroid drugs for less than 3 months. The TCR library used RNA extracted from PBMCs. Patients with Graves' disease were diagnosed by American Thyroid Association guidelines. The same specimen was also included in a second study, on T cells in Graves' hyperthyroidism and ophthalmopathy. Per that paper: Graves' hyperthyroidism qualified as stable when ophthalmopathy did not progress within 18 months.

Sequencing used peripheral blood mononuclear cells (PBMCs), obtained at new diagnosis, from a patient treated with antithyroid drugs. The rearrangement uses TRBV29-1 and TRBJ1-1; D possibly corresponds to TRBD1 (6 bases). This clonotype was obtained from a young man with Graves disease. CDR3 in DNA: TGCAGCGGTTACAGGGAGTGGGGCACTGAAGCTTTCTTT. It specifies CSGYREWGTEAFF. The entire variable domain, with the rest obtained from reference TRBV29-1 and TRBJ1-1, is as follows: SAVISQKPSRDICQRGTSLTIQCQVDSQVTMMFWYRQQPGQSLTLIATANQGSEATYESGFVIDKFPISRPNLTFSTLTVSNMSPEDSSIYLCSGYREWGTEAFFGQGTRLTVV.